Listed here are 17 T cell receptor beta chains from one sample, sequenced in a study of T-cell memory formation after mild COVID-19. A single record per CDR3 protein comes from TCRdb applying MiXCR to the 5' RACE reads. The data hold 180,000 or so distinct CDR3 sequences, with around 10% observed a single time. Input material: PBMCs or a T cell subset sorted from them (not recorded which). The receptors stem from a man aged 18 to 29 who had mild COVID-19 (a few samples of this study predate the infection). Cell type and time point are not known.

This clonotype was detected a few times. Here the CDR3 reads CASKSDLNTEAFF. The CDR3 DNA sequence: TGTGCCAGCAAGTCCGACCTGAACACTGAAGCTTTCTTT. The chain recombines TRBV2 with TRBJ1-1; D unclear. The CDR3 is 13 amino acids. V lost 7 bases and J 0 bases, leaving 9 bases between the germline ends. Germline V gene data show CDR1 as SNHLY and CDR2 as FYNNEI.

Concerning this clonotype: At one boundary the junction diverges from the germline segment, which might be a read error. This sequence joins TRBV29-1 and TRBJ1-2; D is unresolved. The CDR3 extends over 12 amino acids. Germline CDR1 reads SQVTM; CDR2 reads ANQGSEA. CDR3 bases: TGCAGCGTCGAAGTGGTTACGTATGGCTACACCTTC. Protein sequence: CSVEVVTYGYTF.

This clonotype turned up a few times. CDR3 protein: CASSYRTAGYTF. For the CDR3, the DNA is TGTGCCAGCAGTTACCGGACAGCTGGCTACACCTTC. The chain couples TRBV6-2 or TRBV6-3 to TRBJ1-2; perhaps TRBD1 as D (6 bases). V was clipped by 2 bases and J by 7 bases, with 8 bases between them. Germline lookup yields CDR1 MNHEY and CDR2 SVGEGT. CDR3 length: 12 amino acids.

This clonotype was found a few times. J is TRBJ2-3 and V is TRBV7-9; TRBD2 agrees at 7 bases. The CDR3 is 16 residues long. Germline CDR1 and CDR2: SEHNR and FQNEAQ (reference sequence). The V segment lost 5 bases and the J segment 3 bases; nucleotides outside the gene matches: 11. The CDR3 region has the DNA TGTGCCAGCAGCCCCGGGGCTAGCGGTAAGACAGATACGCAGTATTTT. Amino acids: CASSPGASGKTDTQYF.

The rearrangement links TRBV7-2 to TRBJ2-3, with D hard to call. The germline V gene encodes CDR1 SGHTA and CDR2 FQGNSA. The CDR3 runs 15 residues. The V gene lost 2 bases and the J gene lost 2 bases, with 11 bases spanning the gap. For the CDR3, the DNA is TGTGCCAGCAGCTTAATCCGGATACTCACAGATACGCAGTATTTT. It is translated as CASSLIRILTDTQYF.

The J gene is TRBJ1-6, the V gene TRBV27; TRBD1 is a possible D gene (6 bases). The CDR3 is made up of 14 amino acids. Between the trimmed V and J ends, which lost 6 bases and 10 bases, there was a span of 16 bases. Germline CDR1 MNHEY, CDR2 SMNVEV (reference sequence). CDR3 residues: CASSLDRIWSPLHF. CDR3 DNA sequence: TGTGCCAGCAGCCTCGACAGGATTTGGTCACCCCTCCACTTT.

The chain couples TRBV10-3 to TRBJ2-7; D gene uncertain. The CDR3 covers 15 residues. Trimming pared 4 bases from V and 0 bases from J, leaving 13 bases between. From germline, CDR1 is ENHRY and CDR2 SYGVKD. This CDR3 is CAISAQRTTSYEQYV. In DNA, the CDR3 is TGTGCCATCAGTGCCCAGCGAACTACCTCCTACGAGCAGTACGTC.

Here the CDR3 DNA reads TGTGCCAGCAGCTTAGATCTGGGACTGAACACTGAAGCTTTCTTT. Translation: CASSLDLGLNTEAFF. The V call is TRBV7-9, the J call TRBJ1-1, with TRBD1 as a possible D gene (5 bases). V lost 1 base to trimming and J lost 0 bases, with 9 bases between them. The length of the CDR3 is 15 residues. Germline lookup yields CDR1 SEHNR and CDR2 FQNEAQ (reference sequence).

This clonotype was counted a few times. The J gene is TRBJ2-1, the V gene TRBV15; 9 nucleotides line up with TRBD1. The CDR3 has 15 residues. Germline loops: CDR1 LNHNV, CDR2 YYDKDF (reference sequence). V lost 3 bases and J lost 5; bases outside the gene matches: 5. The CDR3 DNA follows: TGTGCCACCAGCAGGGACAGGGGTTGGGACAATGAGCAGTTCTTC. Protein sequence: CATSRDRGWDNEQFF. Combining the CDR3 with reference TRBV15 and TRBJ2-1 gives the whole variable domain DAMVIQNPRYQVTQFGKPVTLSCSQTLNHNVMYWYQQKSSQAPKLLFHYYDKDFNNEADTPDNFQSRRPNTSFCFLDIRSPGLGDTAMYLCATSRDRGWDNEQFFGPGTRLTVL.

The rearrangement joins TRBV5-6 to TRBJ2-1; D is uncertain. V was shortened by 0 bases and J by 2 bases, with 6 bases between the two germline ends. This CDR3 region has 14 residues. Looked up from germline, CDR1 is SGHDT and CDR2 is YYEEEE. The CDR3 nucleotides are TGTGCCAGCAGCTTGGGTTTCGCCTACAATGAGCAGTTCTTC. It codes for CASSLGFAYNEQFF.

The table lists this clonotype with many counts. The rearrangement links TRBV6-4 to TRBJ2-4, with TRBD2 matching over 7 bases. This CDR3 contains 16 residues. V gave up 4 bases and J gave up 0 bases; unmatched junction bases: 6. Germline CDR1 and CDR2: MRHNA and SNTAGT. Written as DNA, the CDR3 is TGTGCCAGCAGTGCTGAAGCGGGGTTAGCCAAAAACATTCAGTACTTC. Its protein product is CASSAEAGLAKNIQYF.

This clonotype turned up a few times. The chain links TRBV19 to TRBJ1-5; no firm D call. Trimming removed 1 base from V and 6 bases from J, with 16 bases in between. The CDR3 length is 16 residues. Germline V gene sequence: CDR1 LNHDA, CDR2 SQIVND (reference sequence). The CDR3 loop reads CASSIAGRRSFQPQHF. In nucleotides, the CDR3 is TGTGCCAGTAGTATAGCAGGACGAAGGTCATTTCAGCCCCAGCATTTT. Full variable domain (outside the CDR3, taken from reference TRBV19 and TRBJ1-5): DGGITQSPKYLFRKEGQNVTLSCEQNLNHDAMYWYRQDPGQGLRLIYYSQIVNDFQKGDIAEGYSVSREKKESFPLTVTSAQKNPTAFYLCASSIAGRRSFQPQHFGDGTRLSIL.

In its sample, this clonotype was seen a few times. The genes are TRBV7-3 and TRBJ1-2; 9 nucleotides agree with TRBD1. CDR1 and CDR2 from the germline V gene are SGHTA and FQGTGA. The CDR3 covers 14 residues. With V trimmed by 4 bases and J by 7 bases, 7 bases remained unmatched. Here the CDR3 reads CASSSGTGLGGYTF. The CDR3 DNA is TGTGCCAGCAGCTCAGGGACAGGGTTGGGTGGCTACACCTTC.

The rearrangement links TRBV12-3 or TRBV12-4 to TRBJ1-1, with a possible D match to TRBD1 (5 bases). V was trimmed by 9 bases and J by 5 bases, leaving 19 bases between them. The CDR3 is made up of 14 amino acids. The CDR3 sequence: CASCGQTVRTEAFF. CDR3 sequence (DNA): TGTGCCAGTTGCGGACAAACTGTTCGGACTGAAGCTTTCTTT.

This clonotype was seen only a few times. CDR3 residues: CSAKRGVGLDTDTQYF. CDR3 bases: TGCAGTGCTAAGCGGGGGGTCGGTCTTGACACAGATACGCAGTATTTT. The chain recombines TRBV20-1 with TRBJ2-3, with 9 positions matching TRBD2. The CDR3 is 16 residues long. Germline V CDR1 and CDR2: DFQATT, SNEGSKA (reference sequence). Trimming cost V 4 bases and J 2 bases; bases outside gene matches: 10.

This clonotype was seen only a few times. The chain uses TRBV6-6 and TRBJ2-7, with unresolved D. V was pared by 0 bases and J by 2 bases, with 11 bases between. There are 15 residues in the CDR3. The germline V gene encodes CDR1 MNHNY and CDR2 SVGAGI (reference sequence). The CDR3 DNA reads TGTGCCAGCAGTTACTCCCACGAATATCCCTACGAGCAGTACTTC. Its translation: CASSYSHEYPYEQYF.

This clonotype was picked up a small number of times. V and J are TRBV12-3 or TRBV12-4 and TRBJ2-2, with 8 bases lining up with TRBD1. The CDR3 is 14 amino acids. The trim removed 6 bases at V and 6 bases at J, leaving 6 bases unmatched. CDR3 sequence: CASRETGVPGELFF. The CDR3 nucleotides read TGTGCCAGCAGAGAGACAGGGGTCCCCGGGGAGCTGTTTTTT.